The entry below describes one TCR beta chain. Antigen unknown. V lost 1 base and J lost 6, with 22 bases in between. This CDR3 contains 18 residues. Germline CDR1 is SGHAT and CDR2 is FQNNGV. The PCR had 60 Vbeta and 13 Jbeta primers. TCRdb's copy holds only in-frame clones and misses some; the assay was immunoSEQ multiplex PCR. The sample yields over 150,000 clones, around 80% seen once. The entry originates in a study of cytomegalovirus exposure and HLA in healthy donors. Notes on the study in general: By HLA locus, TCR association rates varied in a later analysis, with DRB1 showing the most and HLA-C the fewest.

Sequencing input: PBMCs. This sequence was found in a boy between 2 and 10 years old in good health and CMV-seronegative. This rearrangement joins TRBV11-2 to TRBJ2-1; D may be TRBD2 (5 bases). CDR3 sequence reads: CASSLAPEVGLQINEQFF. The CDR3 coding sequence is TGTGCCAGCAGCTTAGCCCCGGAGGTGGGTTTACAAATCAATGAGCAGTTCTTC.